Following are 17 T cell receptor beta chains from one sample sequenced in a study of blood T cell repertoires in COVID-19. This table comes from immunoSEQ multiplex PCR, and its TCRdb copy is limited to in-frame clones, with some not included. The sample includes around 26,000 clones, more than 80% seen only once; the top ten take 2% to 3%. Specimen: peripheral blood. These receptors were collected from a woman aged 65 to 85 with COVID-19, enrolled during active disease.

The CDR3 nucleotides read TGCGCCAGCAGCCAATCTCGCGGACAGGAAGTTTCTGGCTACACCTTC. Protein: CASSQSRGQEVSGYTF. This sequence joins TRBV4-1 and TRBJ1-2; 7 bases match TRBD1. The CDR3 totals 16 residues. Germline assignment: CDR1 MGHRA and CDR2 YSYEKL. The V segment lost 2 bases and the J segment 7 bases; nucleotides outside the gene matches: 13.

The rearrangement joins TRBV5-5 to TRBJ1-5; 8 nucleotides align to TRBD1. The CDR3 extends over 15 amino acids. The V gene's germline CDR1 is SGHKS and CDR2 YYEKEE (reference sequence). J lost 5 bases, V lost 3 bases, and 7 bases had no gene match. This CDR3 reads CASSSEDRADQPQHF. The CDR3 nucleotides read TGTGCCAGCAGCTCGGAGGACAGGGCGGATCAGCCCCAGCATTTT.

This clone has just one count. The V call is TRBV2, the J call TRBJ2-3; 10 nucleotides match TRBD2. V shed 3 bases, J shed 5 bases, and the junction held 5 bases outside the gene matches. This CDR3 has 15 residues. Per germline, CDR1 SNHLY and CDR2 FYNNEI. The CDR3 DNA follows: TGTGCCAGCAGTGACCCTAGCGGGGGTGTAGATACGCAGTATTTT. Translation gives CASSDPSGGVDTQYF.

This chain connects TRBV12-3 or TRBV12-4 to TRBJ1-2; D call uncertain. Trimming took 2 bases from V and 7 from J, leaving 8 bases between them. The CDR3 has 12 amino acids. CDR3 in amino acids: CASSLIGGGYTF. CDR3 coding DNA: TGTGCCAGCAGTTTAATCGGCGGTGGCTACACCTTC.

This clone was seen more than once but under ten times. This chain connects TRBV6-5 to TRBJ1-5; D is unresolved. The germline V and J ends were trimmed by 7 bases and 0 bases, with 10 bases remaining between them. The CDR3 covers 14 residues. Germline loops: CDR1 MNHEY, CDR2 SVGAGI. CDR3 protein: CASIVSNSNQPQHF. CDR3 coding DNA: TGTGCCAGCATAGTAAGTAATAGCAATCAGCCCCAGCATTTT.

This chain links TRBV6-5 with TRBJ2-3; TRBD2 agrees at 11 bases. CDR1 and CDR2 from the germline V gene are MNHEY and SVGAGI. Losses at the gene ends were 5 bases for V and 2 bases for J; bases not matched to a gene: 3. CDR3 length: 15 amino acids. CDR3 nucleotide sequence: TGTGCCAGCAGTCCACTAGCGGGAGCCACAGATACGCAGTATTTT. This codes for CASSPLAGATDTQYF.

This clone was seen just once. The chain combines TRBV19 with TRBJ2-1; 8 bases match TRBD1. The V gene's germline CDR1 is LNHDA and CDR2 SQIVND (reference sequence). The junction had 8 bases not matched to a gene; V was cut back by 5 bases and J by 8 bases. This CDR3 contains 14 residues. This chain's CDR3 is CASSEGQGRDEQFF. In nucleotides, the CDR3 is TGTGCCAGTAGTGAAGGACAGGGCAGGGATGAGCAGTTCTTC.

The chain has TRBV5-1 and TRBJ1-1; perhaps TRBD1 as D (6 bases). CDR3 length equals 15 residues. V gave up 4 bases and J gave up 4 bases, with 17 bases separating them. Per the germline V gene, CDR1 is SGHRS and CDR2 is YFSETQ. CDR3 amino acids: CASSIRTGGATEAFF. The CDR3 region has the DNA TGCGCCAGCAGCATACGGACGGGGGGCGCCACTGAAGCTTTCTTT.

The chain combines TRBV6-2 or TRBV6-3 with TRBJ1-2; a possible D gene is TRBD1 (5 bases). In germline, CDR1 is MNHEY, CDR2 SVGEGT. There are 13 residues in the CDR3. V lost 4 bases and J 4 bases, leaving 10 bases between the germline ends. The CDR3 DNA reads TGTGCCAGCAGTTTAAGGGGCGCCTATGGCTACACCTTC. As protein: CASSLRGAYGYTF.

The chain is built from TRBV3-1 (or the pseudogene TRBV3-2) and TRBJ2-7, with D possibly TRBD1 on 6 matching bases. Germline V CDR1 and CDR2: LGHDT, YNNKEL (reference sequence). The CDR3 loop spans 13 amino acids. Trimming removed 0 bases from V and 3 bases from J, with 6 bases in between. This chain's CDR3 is CASSQEQGYEQYF. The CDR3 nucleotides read TGTGCCAGCAGCCAAGAACAGGGCTACGAGCAGTACTTC.

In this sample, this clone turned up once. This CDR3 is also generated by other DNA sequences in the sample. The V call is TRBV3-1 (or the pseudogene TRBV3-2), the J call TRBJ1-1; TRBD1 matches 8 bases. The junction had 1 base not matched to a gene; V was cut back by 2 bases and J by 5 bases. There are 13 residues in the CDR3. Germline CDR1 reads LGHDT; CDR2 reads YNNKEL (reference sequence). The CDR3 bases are TGTGCCAGCAGCCAAAACAGGGGGACTGAAGCTTTCTTT. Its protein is CASSQNRGTEAFF.

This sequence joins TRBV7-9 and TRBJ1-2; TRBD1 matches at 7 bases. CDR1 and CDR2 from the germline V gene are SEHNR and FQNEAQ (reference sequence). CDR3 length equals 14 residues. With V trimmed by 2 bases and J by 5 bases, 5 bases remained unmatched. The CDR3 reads CASSLLGQTYGYTF. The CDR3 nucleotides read TGTGCCAGCAGCTTATTGGGACAGACTTATGGCTACACCTTC.

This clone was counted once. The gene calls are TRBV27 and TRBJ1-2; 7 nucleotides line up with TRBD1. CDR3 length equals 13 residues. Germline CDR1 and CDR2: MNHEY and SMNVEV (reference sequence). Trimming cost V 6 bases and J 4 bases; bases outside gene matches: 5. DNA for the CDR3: TGTGCCAGCAGACTGGACAGGTCCTATGGCTACACCTTC. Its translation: CASRLDRSYGYTF.

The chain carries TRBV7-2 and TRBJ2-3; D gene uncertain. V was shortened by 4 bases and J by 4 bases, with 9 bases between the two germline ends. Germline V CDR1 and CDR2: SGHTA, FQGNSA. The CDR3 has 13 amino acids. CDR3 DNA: TGTGCCAGCAGCTCTATACTATCAGATACGCAGTATTTT. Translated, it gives CASSSILSDTQYF.

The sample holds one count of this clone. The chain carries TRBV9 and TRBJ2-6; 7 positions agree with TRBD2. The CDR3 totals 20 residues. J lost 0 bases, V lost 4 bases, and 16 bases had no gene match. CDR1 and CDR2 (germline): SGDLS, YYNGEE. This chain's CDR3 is CASSSLSGGGRSSGANVLTF. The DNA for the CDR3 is TGTGCCAGCAGCAGTCTGAGCGGCGGGGGAAGATCCTCTGGGGCCAACGTCCTGACTTTC.

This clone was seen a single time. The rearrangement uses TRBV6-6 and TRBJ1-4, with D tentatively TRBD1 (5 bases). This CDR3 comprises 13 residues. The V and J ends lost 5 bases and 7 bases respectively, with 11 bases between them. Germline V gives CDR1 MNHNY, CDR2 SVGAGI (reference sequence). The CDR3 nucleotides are TGTGCCAGCAGTCGGCAGGGTGGTGAAAAACTGTTTTTT. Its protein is CASSRQGGEKLFF.

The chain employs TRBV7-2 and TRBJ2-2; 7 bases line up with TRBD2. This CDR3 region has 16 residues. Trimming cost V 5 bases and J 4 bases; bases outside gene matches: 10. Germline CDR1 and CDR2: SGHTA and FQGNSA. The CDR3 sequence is CASSPPRGRGTGELFF. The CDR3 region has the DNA TGTGCCAGCAGCCCGCCCCGGGGGAGGGGCACCGGGGAGCTGTTTTTT.